This TCR beta chain was sequenced during a study of T-cell reconstitution after alpha-beta-depleted transplantation in children (dated by TCRdb to the mid-2010s). At the level of the whole study: The study quantitatively tracked T-cell immune reconstitution after TCRalphabeta/CD19-depleted allogeneic hematopoietic cell transplantation in children using TCR repertoire profiling.

Libraries were prepared through PCR. The reads were generated on an Illumina HiSeq 2500. To normalize quantification of the TCRbeta repertoire, the TCR libraries were built with molecular barcoding that relied on unique molecular identifiers. TCRdb redid the processing of the public reads, applying fastp at Q25 and MiXCR, and retained in-frame beta chains. Rows merge per CDR3 protein into single entries with the most common DNA and genes. The sample has 330,000 or so distinct CDR3 sequences on record, approximately 10% of them singletons. The top ten clonotypes cover roughly 2.5% of the sample. This clonotype was observed at least ten times. This receptor's antigen is unknown. Base qualities are not recorded, but no much larger clone differs from it by a single base. The CDR3 starts with the cysteine, ends with the phenylalanine, and has 16 residues. Left in the record is the CDR3 DNA by itself, 48 bases read in frame from the first base. CDR1 and CDR2 (LGHNA, YSLEER) derive from the germline V gene. The germline V and J ends show losses of 0 bases and 3 bases respectively, and no gene match explains 3 bases of the junction.

The chain is made from TRBV4-3 and TRBJ2-1; the junction holds 9 bases that match TRBD2. The clonotype originates from a human donor who donated a stem cell graft to a child with acute lymphoblastic leukemia. Here the sequenced sample was PBMCs from the stem cell graft donor, taken from the stem cell graft. In nucleotide form, the sequence is TGCGCCAGCAGCCAAGATAAGCGGGAGGACTACAATGAGCAGTTCTTC. Its protein is CASSQDKREDYNEQFF.